The 16 T cell receptor beta chains reported below all come from one sample, sequenced in a study of T-cell reconstitution after alpha-beta-depleted transplantation in children. Construction of the TCRbeta library involved unique molecular identifiers. TCRdb reprocessed the PCR reads via MiXCR and lists one record per CDR3 protein. Of around 580,000 distinct CDR3 sequences in the sample, 23% are singletons; the top ten hold 13% to 15%. The sample was PBMCs, mostly from graft donor cells, taken 360 days after TCRalphabeta/CD19-depleted stem cell transplant. Receptors were obtained from a boy less than two years old who had a stem cell transplant for acute myeloid leukemia, so the T cells may come from the graft donor.

The rearrangement joins TRBV6-2 or TRBV6-3 to TRBJ1-2, with D maybe TRBD1 (6 bases). The CDR3 totals 13 residues. Germline V CDR1 and CDR2: MNHEY, SVGEGT. V lost 2 bases and J 4 bases, leaving 8 bases between the germline ends. CDR3 sequence reads: CASSYTTGYGYTF. The CDR3 DNA is TGTGCCAGCAGTTACACGACAGGCTATGGCTACACCTTC.

V is TRBV7-6 and J is TRBJ2-5, with D maybe TRBD2 (5 bases). The CDR3 is made up of 15 amino acids. The V gene lost 6 bases and the J gene lost 2 bases, with 16 bases spanning the gap. CDR1 is SGHVS and CDR2 is FNYEAQ in the germline V gene. The CDR3 coding sequence is TGTGCCAGCAGTCCGAATGTAGACTATCAAGAGACCCAGTACTTC. As protein: CASSPNVDYQETQYF.

V and J are TRBV7-9 and TRBJ1-1, with TRBD1 matching over 9 bases. The CDR3 length is 15 residues. The germline gives CDR1 SEHNR, CDR2 FQNEAQ (reference sequence). The trim removed 5 bases at V and 1 base at J, leaving 5 bases unmatched. This CDR3 is CASSHRGPSNTEAFF. In DNA form, the CDR3 reads TGTGCCAGCAGCCACAGGGGGCCATCGAACACTGAAGCTTTCTTT.

In this sample, this clonotype turned up a few times. The chain carries TRBV29-1 and TRBJ1-1, with 7 nucleotides matching TRBD1. Germline assignment: CDR1 SQVTM and CDR2 ANQGSEA. This CDR3 spans 15 amino acids. Trimming cost V 0 bases and J 5 bases; bases outside gene matches: 9. The CDR3 region has the DNA TGCAGCGTTGAAGATCTGAAAGGGGGCTGGACTGAAGCTTTCTTT. The encoded protein is CSVEDLKGGWTEAFF.

This clonotype was detected many times. The V and J genes are TRBV7-2 and TRBJ2-7; D call uncertain. V gave up 0 bases and J gave up 2 bases, with 11 bases separating them. CDR1 is SGHTA, CDR2 FQGNSA, per germline. CDR3 length equals 15 residues. The DNA of the CDR3 is TGTGCCAGCAGCTTAGCGTCTCCCAAAACCTACGAGCAGTACTTC. Encoded protein: CASSLASPKTYEQYF.

The chain links TRBV7-2 to TRBJ1-2, with D possibly being TRBD1 (5 bases). This CDR3 has 13 amino acids. The V gene's germline CDR1 is SGHTA and CDR2 FQGNSA. V dropped 9 bases and J dropped 1 base, with 12 bases sitting between them. The DNA of the CDR3 is TGTGCCAGTTCTGGGGGGGGTAACTATGGCTACACCTTC. Encoded protein: CASSGGGNYGYTF.

This clonotype was detected ten times or more. The rearrangement links TRBV6-6 to TRBJ1-5, with a tentative D call TRBD1 (5 bases). The CDR3 totals 14 residues. The V and J ends lost 5 bases and 7 bases respectively, with 15 bases between them. Germline V gives CDR1 MNHNY, CDR2 SVGAGI (reference sequence). CDR3 nucleotide sequence: TGTGCCAGCAGTATAAAGGGGTCGAGCCAGCCCCAGCATTTT. This encodes CASSIKGSSQPQHF.

This clonotype was observed a handful of times. The chain links TRBV4-3 to TRBJ1-2; 8 nucleotides align to TRBD1. In germline, CDR1 is LGHNA, CDR2 YSLEER. CDR3 length: 17 amino acids. The V gene end was trimmed by 0 bases and the J gene end by 0 bases; junction bases not matched to a gene: 6. This chain's CDR3 is CASSQDTGGVANYGYTF. The CDR3 DNA sequence: TGCGCCAGCAGCCAAGATACAGGGGGGGTAGCTAACTATGGCTACACCTTC.

This clonotype was found a few times. The V and J genes are TRBV18 and TRBJ2-6; the D is unclear. The V gene's germline CDR1 is KGHSH and CDR2 LQKENI. V was clipped by 2 bases and J by 3 bases, with 8 bases between them. The CDR3 runs to 15 residues. CDR3 sequence: CASSPNHFGANVLTF. CDR3 bases: TGTGCCAGCTCACCAAACCACTTTGGGGCCAACGTCCTGACTTTC.

This clonotype occurred many times. This chain links TRBV10-2 with TRBJ2-1; TRBD1 matches at 8 bases. V shed 5 bases, J shed 10 bases, and the junction held 7 bases outside the gene matches. This CDR3 comprises 13 residues. Germline CDR1 and CDR2: WSHSY and SAAADI. CDR3 sequence reads: CASSPLTGGEQFF. CDR3 DNA sequence: TGCGCCAGCAGTCCTCTAACAGGGGGAGAGCAGTTCTTC.

This clonotype was detected many times. The V gene is TRBV12-3 or TRBV12-4, the J gene TRBJ2-1; D is unclear. CDR3 length equals 18 residues. Trimming cost V 1 base and J 8 bases, with 24 bases left between them. DNA for the CDR3: TGTGCCAGCAGTTTAGGTCAGTTGGTTCCGGGCTTCTTCGATGAGCAGTTCTTC. Its protein product is CASSLGQLVPGFFDEQFF.

The chain carries TRBV12-3 or TRBV12-4 and TRBJ2-6, with 7 nucleotides matching TRBD1. Trimming cost V 6 bases and J 2 bases; bases outside gene matches: 4. The CDR3 has 15 residues. The CDR3 DNA follows: TGTGCCAGCAGGACACAGGGGACTGGGGCCAACGTCCTGACTTTC. It encodes CASRTQGTGANVLTF.

V gene TRBV7-9 combines with J gene TRBJ1-5, with D possibly being TRBD1 (5 bases). In germline, CDR1 is SEHNR, CDR2 FQNEAQ (reference sequence). Trimming stripped 1 base from V and 1 base from J, with 5 bases between. CDR3 size: 14 residues. The CDR3 sequence is CASSLEGSNQPQHF. CDR3 DNA: TGTGCCAGCAGCTTAGAGGGGAGCAATCAGCCCCAGCATTTT. The variable domain in full, with the rest retrieved from reference TRBV7-9 and TRBJ1-5, is DTGVSQNPRHKITKRGQNVTFRCDPISEHNRLYWYRQTLGQGPEFLTYFQNEAQLEKSRLLSDRFSAERPKGSFSTLEIQRTEQGDSAMYLCASSLEGSNQPQHFGDGTRLSIL.

This clonotype was seen at least ten times. V usage is TRBV6-5 and J usage is TRBJ1-6, with D possibly TRBD1 on 6 matching bases. Germline V lookup: CDR1 MNHEY, CDR2 SVGAGI. Trimming pared 0 bases from V and 10 bases from J, leaving 13 bases between. The CDR3 sequence is 15 residues long. In nucleotides, the CDR3 is TGTGCCAGCAGTTACTCGAGTCCGGGGGGCTCACCCCTCCACTTT. As protein: CASSYSSPGGSPLHF.

This clonotype has a handful of counts. The gene calls are TRBV6-5 and TRBJ2-7, with 8 bases aligning to TRBD1. This CDR3 contains 14 residues. The V gene's germline CDR1 is MNHEY and CDR2 SVGAGI. V lost 4 bases and J lost 0; bases outside the gene matches: 2. CDR3 residues: CASSWGQASYEQYF. DNA for the CDR3: TGTGCCAGCAGTTGGGGACAGGCCTCCTACGAGCAGTACTTC.

The rearrangement joins TRBV27 to TRBJ2-3; 9 nucleotides match TRBD2. The germline V gene encodes CDR1 MNHEY and CDR2 SMNVEV (reference sequence). After removal of 3 bases from V and 4 bases from J, the junction contained 5 bases not matched to a gene. The CDR3 contains 15 residues. The DNA for the CDR3 is TGTGCCAGCAGTTTCGGGGTAGCGGGGGCAGATACGCAGTATTTT. Amino acids: CASSFGVAGADTQYF.